These T cell receptor beta chains were read from a single sample in a study of blood T cell repertoires in COVID-19. Libraries were prepared by immunoSEQ multiplex PCR; TCRdb keeps only in-frame clonotypes and omits some of them. The sample lists fewer than 300,000 clones, around nine tenths occurring once. Sequencing was done on a sample of peripheral blood. The receptors here all came from a man aged 25 to 45 with acute or convalescent COVID-19. The CDR3 runs from the conserved cysteine through the conserved F or W. The order of the fields is V gene, clone size, J gene, D gene, CDR3 DNA, CDR3 protein. The D gene is left open where the match is weak. The size field is filled for only some rows; it gives once, few, many or a size class.

>TRBV20-1|NA|TRBJ1-5|NA
TGCAGTGCTAGTCCCCTCCGGGGAGGAAGTCAGCCCCAGCATTTT
CSASPLRGGSQPQHF
>TRBV6-4|once|TRBJ1-6|TRBD1
TGTGCCAGCAAGCCAACCGGGACAGGGATCTCACCCCTCCACTTT
CASKPTGTGISPLHF
>TRBV5-1|NA|TRBJ2-5|NA
TGCGCCAGCAGCTTGGGCTACAGGGCAGAGACCCAGTACTTC
CASSLGYRAETQYF
>TRBV5-1|NA|TRBJ1-4|NA
TGCGCCAGCAGCTTGAATTTATTAGGGGCAGTGAATGAAAAACTGTTTTTT
CASSLNLLGAVNEKLFF
>TRBV6-5|NA|TRBJ2-1|TRBD1
TGTGCCAGCAGCCGAGGGACAGGGGAGCATGAGCAGTTCTTC
CASSRGTGEHEQFF
>TRBV5-4|NA|TRBJ2-1|TRBD1
TGTGCCAGCAGCTTGGGGGGACAGGGCTACCGAATGGTTGACAATGAGCAGTTCTTC
CASSLGGQGYRMVDNEQFF
>TRBV18|NA|TRBJ2-1|NA
TGTGCCAGCTCTACAGTGGGGGGCTCCTACAATGAGCAGTTCTTC
CASSTVGGSYNEQFF
>TRBV7-7|NA|TRBJ2-2|NA
TGTGCTAGCAGCTTAGGGCATACCACCGGGGAGCTGTTTTTT
CASSLGHTTGELFF
>TRBV28|few|TRBJ1-5|TRBD1
TGTGCCAGCAGAAACGAACAGGGGGAAAATCAGCCCCAGCATTTT
CASRNEQGENQPQHF
>TRBV2|NA|TRBJ2-2|NA
TGTGCCAGCATTGGCGGGTTATCGACCACCGGGGAGCTGTTTTTT
CASIGGLSTTGELFF
>TRBV9|NA|TRBJ2-5|TRBD2
TGTGCCAGCAGCCGGAGTACTAGCGACCAAGAGACCCAGTACTTC
CASSRSTSDQETQYF
>TRBV12-3/TRBV12-4|NA|TRBJ1-2|NA
TGTGCCAGCAGTTTCCGAGATAACTATGGCTACACCTTC
CASSFRDNYGYTF
>TRBV5-1|NA|TRBJ2-1|NA
TGCGCCAGCAGCTTGCAGGGGATGAACAATGAGCAGTTCTTC
CASSLQGMNNEQFF
>TRBV9|NA|TRBJ2-3|TRBD1
TGTGCCAGCAGCTTCCGACAGGGAGGCACAGATACGCAGTATTTT
CASSFRQGGTDTQYF
>TRBV12-3/TRBV12-4|NA|TRBJ2-5|NA
TGTGCCAGCAGTCGGGACCAAGAGACCCAGTACTTC
CASSRDQETQYF
>TRBV19|NA|TRBJ2-1|NA
TGTGCCAGTAGTATAGAGGGGGCGCGATCCAATGAGCAGTTCTTC
CASSIEGARSNEQFF
>TRBV3-1/TRBV3-2|NA|TRBJ2-1|NA
TGTGCCAGCAGCCAAGGTACTAGAGGATATGAGCAGTTCTTC
CASSQGTRGYEQFF
>TRBV11-2|NA|TRBJ2-1|TRBD1
TGTGCCAGCAGCACGGTCCGGGACAGTTACAATGAGCAGTTCTTC
CASSTVRDSYNEQFF
>TRBV7-9|NA|TRBJ2-2|NA
TGTGCCAGCAGCGAGAAGACAAGGACCGGGGAGCTGTTTTTT
CASSEKTRTGELFF
>TRBV28|NA|TRBJ2-7|NA
TGTGCCAGCAGTCAAGATGGTGCAGGGGTACCCTACGAGCAGTACTTC
CASSQDGAGVPYEQYF
>TRBV6-5|NA|TRBJ2-1|NA
TGTGCCAGCAGTTTTGCCCCCCGGGACTACAATGAGCAGTTCTTC
CASSFAPRDYNEQFF
>TRBV29-1|NA|TRBJ1-2|NA
TGCAGCGTTGATCCGGGGGGGGATGGCTACACCTTC
CSVDPGGDGYTF
>TRBV7-9|NA|TRBJ2-7|TRBD2
TGTGCCAGCTCCGCGGGCGGGAGCTACGAGCAGTACTTC
CASSAGGSYEQYF
>TRBV9|NA|TRBJ1-6|NA
TGTGCCAGCAGCGCGAGCCTGGGACTCATTTCACCCCTCCACTTT
CASSASLGLISPLHF
>TRBV30|NA|TRBJ2-2|TRBD2
TGTGCCTGGAAGAGTGATGGGACTAGGGGAACCGGGGAGCTGTTTTTT
CAWKSDGTRGTGELFF
>TRBV27|NA|TRBJ1-2|NA
TGTGCCAGCAGTTCAGAGGGCTTCTATGGCTACACCTTC
CASSSEGFYGYTF
>TRBV19|few|TRBJ1-5|NA
TGTGCCAGTAGTATAACACGTGATCAGCCCCAGCATTTT
CASSITRDQPQHF
>TRBV19|few|TRBJ1-2|NA
TGTGCCAGTAGTCTTAACTATGGCTACACCTTC
CASSLNYGYTF
>TRBV9|NA|TRBJ1-6|NA
TGTGCCAGCAGCGTAGAGCAGGGCGGTTCACCCCTCCACTTT
CASSVEQGGSPLHF
>TRBV2|NA|TRBJ1-2|TRBD1
TGTGCCAGCAGTGCACTACAGGGGGAGGTTGGCTACACCTTC
CASSALQGEVGYTF
>TRBV5-1|NA|TRBJ1-2|NA
TGCGCCTCGAAGAGGCAGGACTTAGAAAGCTATGGCTACACCTTC
CASKRQDLESYGYTF
>TRBV5-1|NA|TRBJ2-1|NA
TGCGCCAGCAGCCCATACAGGTTGAGCTCCTACAATGAGCAGTTCTTC
CASSPYRLSSYNEQFF
>TRBV10-3|NA|TRBJ2-1|NA
TGTGCCATCAGTGACAGGGGCGATGAGCAGTTCTTC
CAISDRGDEQFF
>TRBV28|few|TRBJ2-7|TRBD1
TGTGCCAGCAGTCCCGTTGACAGGGGTGAAGGCGAGCAGTACTTC
CASSPVDRGEGEQYF
>TRBV5-1|NA|TRBJ2-7|NA
TGCGCCAGCAGCCACAGCTCCTACGAGCAGTACTTC
CASSHSSYEQYF
>TRBV19|NA|TRBJ1-2|NA
TGTGCCAGTAACTCCGGGAGAGGAAGCTATGGCTACACCTTC
CASNSGRGSYGYTF
>TRBV6-6|NA|TRBJ2-1|TRBD2
TGTGCCAGCAGTAACACCGGGACTAGCGGGAGGAATGAGCAGTTCTTC
CASSNTGTSGRNEQFF
>TRBV2|NA|TRBJ1-4|NA
TGTGCCAGCCTTGATCGGGTTCGTAATGAAAAACTGTTTTTT
CASLDRVRNEKLFF
>TRBV6-5|NA|TRBJ2-1|TRBD1
TGTGCCAGCAGTCCTACAGGGGGCTCCTACAATGAGCAGTTCTTC
CASSPTGGSYNEQFF
>TRBV7-6|NA|TRBJ2-6|TRBD1
TGTGCCAGCAGCCCAGTCATCCGGGACAGGGGTCCCTCTGGGGCCAACGTCCTGACTTTC
CASSPVIRDRGPSGANVLTF
>TRBV3-1/TRBV3-2|NA|TRBJ1-2|TRBD1
TGTGCCAGCAGCCGTACCCTCCCGGGACAGGGGCGAGGCTATGGCTACACCTTC
CASSRTLPGQGRGYGYTF
>TRBV30|NA|TRBJ2-7|TRBD2
TGTGCCTGGAGTGGCCGACTAGCGGGATGGGTCGAGCAGTACTTC
CAWSGRLAGWVEQYF
>TRBV9|NA|TRBJ2-7|NA
TGTGCCAGCAGCGTAGGGGCGTCCTCCTACGAGCAGTACTTC
CASSVGASSYEQYF
>TRBV28|NA|TRBJ1-1|NA
TGTGCCACCCGAGGACAACTGAACACTGAAGCTTTCTTT
CATRGQLNTEAFF
>TRBV6-5|NA|TRBJ1-5|NA
TGTGCCAGCAGCCAACAGCAAAACCTCAATCAGCCCCAGCATTTT
CASSQQQNLNQPQHF
>TRBV6-1|NA|TRBJ1-5|NA
TGTGCCAGCAGTGAACCGGAGCCCCAGCATTTT
CASSEPEPQHF
>TRBV5-6|NA|TRBJ2-5|NA
TGTGCCAGCAGCTTCGGGGATAAAGAGACCCAGTACTTC
CASSFGDKETQYF
>TRBV5-1|NA|TRBJ2-1|TRBD2
TGCGCCAGCAGCCCGGCGGCTAGCGGAAACAATGAGCAGTTCTTC
CASSPAASGNNEQFF
>TRBV4-1|NA|TRBJ1-1|TRBD1
TGCGCCAGCAGCCAGACAGGGCTCGCCCCCTCGGGGGCCACTGAAGCTTTCTTT
CASSQTGLAPSGATEAFF
>TRBV11-2|NA|TRBJ2-1|NA
TGTGCCAGCAGCGACAGTAAGGTACGCTCAAACAATGAGCAGTTCTTC
CASSDSKVRSNNEQFF
>TRBV21-1|NA|TRBJ2-5|NA
TGTGCCAGCAGCACCACGAACAGGGGAGAGACCCAGTACTTC
CASSTTNRGETQYF
>TRBV5-4|NA|TRBJ2-3|NA
TGTGCCAGCAGAAATCGGACAGGCACAGATACGCAGTATTTT
CASRNRTGTDTQYF
>TRBV28|NA|TRBJ1-2|NA
TGTGCCAGCAGGAAACAGGGCCTCTCCTATGGCTACACCTTC
CASRKQGLSYGYTF
>TRBV7-2|NA|TRBJ2-1|TRBD2
TGTGCCAGCAGCTTTAGCGGGGGGGCCTACAATGAGCAGTTCTTC
CASSFSGGAYNEQFF
>TRBV11-2|NA|TRBJ2-1|TRBD1
TGTGCCAGCAGCTCGATGACAGGGGGACAGTTCTTC
CASSSMTGGQFF
>TRBV6-1|NA|TRBJ2-7|NA
TGTGCCAGCAGTGTAGCAATAGATCCCTACGAGCAGTACTTC
CASSVAIDPYEQYF
>TRBV12-3/TRBV12-4|NA|TRBJ1-6|NA
TGTGCCAGCAGTTTCCAGGATTCACCCCTCCACTTT
CASSFQDSPLHF
>TRBV6-5|NA|TRBJ2-7|TRBD1
TGTGCCAGCACCGTAGAGGGACAGGGTTCTATGGGGCAGTACTTC
CASTVEGQGSMGQYF
>TRBV3-1/TRBV3-2|NA|TRBJ2-2|TRBD2
TGTGCCAGCAGCCCTCGGGGGGGCGGGACCGGGGAGCTGTTTTTT
CASSPRGGGTGELFF